Below, one TCR beta chain is given with its context. The antigen is unknown. This record comes from a study of T cell responses to AZD1222 COVID-19 vaccine. General study points: Recipients of two AZD1222 doses showed rising Spike-specific TCR breadth and depth.

Clones were sequenced by immunoSEQ multiplex PCR, and TCRdb holds only the in-frame ones, with some missing. This table holds 110,000 to 150,000 clones, 85% to 95% found once. Trimming at V came to 5 bases and at J to 3 bases, leaving 4 bases not matched to a gene. Per germline, CDR1 GTSNPN and CDR2 SVGIG (reference sequence). The CDR3 runs to 13 residues. This chain links TRBV30 with TRBJ2-7; 10 bases are a match to TRBD1. This receptor was taken from an adult in good health. The input for sequencing was peripheral blood, taken on day 0 of AZD1222 vaccination. The CDR3: CAWGRDRGYEQYF. CDR3 nucleotides: TGTGCCTGGGGCCGGGACAGGGGCTACGAGCAGTACTTC.